Listed below are T cell receptor beta chains from one sample, sequenced in a study of blood T cell repertoires in COVID-19. Sequencing used immunoSEQ multiplex PCR; TCRdb keeps in-frame clones, though not all of them. The data hold tens of thousands of clones, with roughly 80% observed a single time. Sequencing was carried out using peripheral blood. The receptors come from a man older than 75 with acute or convalescent COVID-19. Each CDR3 is given with its conserved first and last residue. A D gene is named only where the DNA matches it firmly. The size entry is marked missing in some rows and otherwise reads once, few, many or a size class.

length	D	size	V	J	CDR3	DNA
15	TRBD1	medium-sized	TRBV11-3	TRBJ2-2	CASSPLTGGTGELFF	TGTGCCAGCAGCCCCCTGACAGGGGGCACCGGGGAGCTGTTTTTT
14	TRBD1	once	TRBV19	TRBJ2-1	CATQTGYGMDEQFF	TGTGCCACCCAGACAGGGTACGGGATGGATGAGCAGTTCTTC
13	NA	NA	TRBV12-3/TRBV12-4	TRBJ2-2	CASSIDYTGELFF	TGTGCCAGCAGTATTGACTACACCGGGGAGCTGTTTTTT
13	TRBD1	NA	TRBV5-6	TRBJ1-2	CASSPRDRGGYTF	TGTGCCAGCAGCCCCCGGGACAGGGGTGGCTACACCTTC
16	NA	NA	TRBV7-8	TRBJ1-5	CASSGSIGGSYQPQHF	TGTGCCAGCAGCGGGTCAATTGGGGGCTCGTATCAGCCCCAGCATTTT
15	TRBD2	NA	TRBV18	TRBJ2-5	CASSPGLAGEETQYF	TGTGCCAGCTCACCGGGACTAGCGGGAGAAGAGACCCAGTACTTC
13	NA	NA	TRBV19	TRBJ1-1	CASSISGNTEAFF	TGTGCCAGTAGTATTAGTGGGAACACTGAAGCTTTCTTT
16	NA	NA	TRBV24-1	TRBJ2-2	CATSDPGTPNTGELFF	TGTGCCACCAGTGATCCCGGGACACCGAACACCGGGGAGCTGTTTTTT
15	NA	NA	TRBV7-8	TRBJ2-1	CASSAGTTIHNEQFF	TGTGCCAGCAGCGCCGGGACAACCATCCACAATGAGCAGTTCTTC
20	NA	few	TRBV18	TRBJ2-1	CASSPGVWVMEASERNEQFF	TGTGCCAGCTCACCAGGGGTTTGGGTGATGGAAGCTAGCGAGAGAAATGAGCAGTTCTTC
14	NA	NA	TRBV9	TRBJ2-5	CASSDNQGGETQYF	TGTGCCAGCAGCGACAATCAAGGAGGAGAGACCCAGTACTTC
15	TRBD1	NA	TRBV11-2	TRBJ2-1	CASSVNGQAYNEQFF	TGTGCCAGCAGTGTTAATGGACAGGCTTATAATGAGCAGTTCTTC
14	NA	once	TRBV5-1	TRBJ2-7	CASSRETGSREQYF	TGCGCCAGCAGCCGAGAGACGGGGTCTCGAGAGCAGTACTTC
16	TRBD2	NA	TRBV5-1	TRBJ2-2	CASSASSGIGTGELFF	TGCGCCAGCAGCGCCTCTAGCGGGATTGGTACCGGGGAGCTGTTTTTT
16	NA	NA	TRBV3-1/TRBV3-2	TRBJ1-3	CASSDKRAYLGNTIYF	TGTGCCAGCAGTGATAAACGAGCCTACCTGGGAAACACCATATATTTT
15	TRBD1	NA	TRBV19	TRBJ1-2	CASSIGTGWNYGYTF	TGTGCCAGTAGTATTGGGACAGGGTGGAACTATGGCTACACCTTC
16	TRBD2	many	TRBV6-1	TRBJ2-3	CASSGASGISTDTQYF	TGTGCCAGCAGTGGTGCTAGCGGAATTAGCACAGATACGCAGTATTTT
15	NA	once	TRBV7-9	TRBJ1-1	CASSGYEVGNTEAFF	TGTGCCAGCAGTGGTTATGAGGTTGGGAACACTGAAGCTTTCTTT
16	NA	NA	TRBV5-4	TRBJ1-2	CASSPRPEGGAYGYTF	TGTGCCAGCAGCCCCCGACCGGAAGGAGGGGCCTATGGCTACACCTTC
16	TRBD1	NA	TRBV4-2	TRBJ2-5	CASSQTPGQVRETQYF	TGTGCCAGCAGCCAAACCCCCGGACAGGTACGGGAGACCCAGTACTTC
14	NA	once	TRBV4-2	TRBJ2-7	CASSHQSGPYEQYF	TGTGCCAGCAGCCACCAAAGCGGCCCCTACGAGCAGTACTTC
16	NA	NA	TRBV2	TRBJ1-3	CASTEQGLKAGNTIYF	TGTGCCAGCACTGAACAGGGCCTGAAGGCTGGAAACACCATATATTTT
15	NA	NA	TRBV14	TRBJ1-1	CASSPAGQPNTEAFF	TGTGCCAGCAGCCCCGCAGGACAGCCGAACACTGAAGCTTTCTTT
15	NA	NA	TRBV7-8	TRBJ1-5	CASSLDGTPRGPQHF	TGTGCCAGCAGCTTAGACGGGACTCCAAGGGGGCCCCAGCATTTT
17	TRBD1	NA	TRBV5-1	TRBJ1-1	CASSLGRATPRGTEAFF	TGCGCCAGCAGCTTGGGAAGGGCGACCCCCAGGGGGACTGAAGCTTTCTTT
16	TRBD1	NA	TRBV2	TRBJ2-7	CASSEEQGKMSYEQYF	TGTGCCAGCAGTGAAGAACAGGGGAAGATGTCCTACGAGCAGTACTTC